This T cell receptor (beta chain) was documented in a study of blood T cells in healthy people across ages. Whole-study findings and limits: TCR beta diversity, measured per million T cells, fell in a roughly linear way with age.

Looked up from germline, CDR1 is SGHRS and CDR2 is YFSETQ. The CDR3 runs to 17 residues. The V gene end was trimmed by 4 bases and the J gene end by 6 bases; junction bases not matched to a gene: 14. The authors ran a second PCR of roughly 6 to 11 cycles using a sample-barcoded 5' primer and a J-beta primer mix. TCRdb ran MiXCR on the 5' RACE reads and lists one entry per CDR3 protein. The sample comprises about 1.8 million distinct CDR3 sequences, roughly 49% of which are singletons, and approximately 2% rests with the top ten. There were healthy Caucasian individuals from Russia, aged about 6 to 100, serving as donors. Staff drew roughly 10 milliliters of peripheral blood from each donor. On this clonotype itself: Antigen unknown.

The rearrangement links TRBV5-1 to TRBJ1-2; 11 nucleotides line up with TRBD1. The sequence came from a woman in her thirties or forties in good health. Specimen: blood. CDR3 residues: CASSPSGTGGFRDGYTF. The DNA of the CDR3 is TGCGCCAGCAGCCCGAGCGGGACAGGGGGGTTTCGTGATGGCTACACCTTC.